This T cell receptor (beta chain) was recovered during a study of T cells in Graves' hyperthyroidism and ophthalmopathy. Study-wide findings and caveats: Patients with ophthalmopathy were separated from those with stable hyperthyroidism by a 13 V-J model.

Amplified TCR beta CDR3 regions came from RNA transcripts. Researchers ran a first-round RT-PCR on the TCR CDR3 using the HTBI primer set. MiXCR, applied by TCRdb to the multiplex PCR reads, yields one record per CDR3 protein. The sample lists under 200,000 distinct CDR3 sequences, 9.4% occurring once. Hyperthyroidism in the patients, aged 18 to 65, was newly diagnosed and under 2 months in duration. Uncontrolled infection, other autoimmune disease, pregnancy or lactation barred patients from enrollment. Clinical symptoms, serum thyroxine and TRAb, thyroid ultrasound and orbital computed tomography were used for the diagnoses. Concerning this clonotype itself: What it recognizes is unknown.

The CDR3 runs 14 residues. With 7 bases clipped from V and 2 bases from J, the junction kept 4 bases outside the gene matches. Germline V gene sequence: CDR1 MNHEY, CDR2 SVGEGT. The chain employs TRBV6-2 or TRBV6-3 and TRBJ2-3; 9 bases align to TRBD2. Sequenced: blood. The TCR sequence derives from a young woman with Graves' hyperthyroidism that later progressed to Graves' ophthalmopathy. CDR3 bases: TGTGCCAGCACCAGACTAGCGGCCACAGATACGCAGTATTTT. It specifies CASTRLAATDTQYF.